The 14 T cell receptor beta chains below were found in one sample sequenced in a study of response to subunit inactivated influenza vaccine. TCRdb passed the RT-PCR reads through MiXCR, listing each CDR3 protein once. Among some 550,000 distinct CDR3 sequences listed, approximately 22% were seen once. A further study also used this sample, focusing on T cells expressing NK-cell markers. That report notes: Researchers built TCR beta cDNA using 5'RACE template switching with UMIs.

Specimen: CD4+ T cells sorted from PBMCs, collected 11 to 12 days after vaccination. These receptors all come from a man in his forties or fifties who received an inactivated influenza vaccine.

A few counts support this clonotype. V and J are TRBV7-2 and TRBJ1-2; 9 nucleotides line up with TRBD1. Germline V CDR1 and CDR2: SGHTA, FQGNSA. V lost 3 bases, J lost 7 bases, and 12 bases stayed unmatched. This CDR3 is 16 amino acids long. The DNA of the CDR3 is TGTGCCAGCAGCTTGGCCTGGGCGGGACAGGGCAGTGGCTACACCTTC. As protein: CASSLAWAGQGSGYTF.

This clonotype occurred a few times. The CDR3 DNA is TGCAGTGCTAGAGATAAGAGGGGGCTAAGCTCCTACGAGCAGTACTTC. This codes for CSARDKRGLSSYEQYF. The J gene is TRBJ2-7, the V gene TRBV20-1; 7 bases fit TRBD1. Trimming at V came to 0 bases and at J to 0 bases, leaving 8 bases not matched to a gene. CDR3 length equals 16 residues. Germline CDR1 and CDR2: DFQATT and SNEGSKA (reference sequence).

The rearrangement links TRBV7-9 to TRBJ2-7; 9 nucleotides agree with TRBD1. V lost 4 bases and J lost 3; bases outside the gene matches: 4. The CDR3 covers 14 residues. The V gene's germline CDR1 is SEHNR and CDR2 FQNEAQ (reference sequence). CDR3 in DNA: TGTGCCAGCAGCTCGGGACAGGGCCACTACGAGCAGTACTTC. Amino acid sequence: CASSSGQGHYEQYF.

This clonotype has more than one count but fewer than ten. The CDR3 DNA reads TGTGCCAGCAGTTTAGGGCTAGCGGGCGCTTCTCAGTACTTC. This translates into CASSLGLAGASQYF. This chain joins TRBV28 and TRBJ2-5; 8 bases map to TRBD2. V trimming: 2 bases; J trimming: 11 bases; junction bases outside the gene matches: 10. The CDR3 is made up of 14 amino acids. Per the germline V gene, CDR1 is MDHEN and CDR2 is SYDVKM.

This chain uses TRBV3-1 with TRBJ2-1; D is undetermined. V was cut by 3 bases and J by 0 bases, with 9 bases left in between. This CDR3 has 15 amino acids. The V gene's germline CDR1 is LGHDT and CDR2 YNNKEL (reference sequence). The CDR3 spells CASSHPAVSYNEQFF. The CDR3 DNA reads TGTGCCAGCAGCCACCCGGCTGTCTCCTACAATGAGCAGTTCTTC.

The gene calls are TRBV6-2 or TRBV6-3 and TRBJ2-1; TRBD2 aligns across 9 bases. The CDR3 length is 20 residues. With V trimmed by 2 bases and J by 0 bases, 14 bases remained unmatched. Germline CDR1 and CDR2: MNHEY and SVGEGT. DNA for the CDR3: TGTGCCAGCAGTTACAAGAAACAGTTAGCGGGAGTCCTCTCCTACAATGAGCAGTTCTTC. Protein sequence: CASSYKKQLAGVLSYNEQFF.

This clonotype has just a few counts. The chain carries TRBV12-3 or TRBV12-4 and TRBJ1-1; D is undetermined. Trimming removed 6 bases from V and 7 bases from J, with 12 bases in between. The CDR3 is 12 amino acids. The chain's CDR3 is CASSPFPFEAFF. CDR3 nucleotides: TGTGCCAGCAGCCCATTCCCTTTTGAAGCTTTCTTT.

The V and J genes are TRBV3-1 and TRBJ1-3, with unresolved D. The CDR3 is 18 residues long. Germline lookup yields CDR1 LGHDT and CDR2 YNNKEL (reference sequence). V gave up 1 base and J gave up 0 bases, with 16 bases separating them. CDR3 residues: CASSQAGMGWSSGNTIYF. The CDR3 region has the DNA TGTGCCAGCAGCCAAGCGGGGATGGGGTGGAGCTCTGGAAACACCATATATTTT.

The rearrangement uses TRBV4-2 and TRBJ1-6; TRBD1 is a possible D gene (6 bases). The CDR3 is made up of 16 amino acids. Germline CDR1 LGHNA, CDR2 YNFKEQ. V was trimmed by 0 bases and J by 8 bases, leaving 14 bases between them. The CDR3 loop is CASSQEEGTSYSPLHF. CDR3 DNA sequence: TGTGCCAGCAGCCAAGAGGAGGGGACATCCTATTCACCCCTCCACTTT.

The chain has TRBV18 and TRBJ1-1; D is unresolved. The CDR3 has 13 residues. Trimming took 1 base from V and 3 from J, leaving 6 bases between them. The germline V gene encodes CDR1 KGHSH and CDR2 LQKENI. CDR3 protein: CASSPQADTEAFF. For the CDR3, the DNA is TGTGCCAGCTCACCACAGGCTGACACTGAAGCTTTCTTT.

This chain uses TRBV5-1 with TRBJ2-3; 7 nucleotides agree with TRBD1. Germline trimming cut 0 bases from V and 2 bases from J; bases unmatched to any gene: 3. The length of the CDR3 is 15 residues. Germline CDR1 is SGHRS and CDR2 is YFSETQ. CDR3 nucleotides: TGCGCCAGCAGCTTGGACAGGGGTGACACAGATACGCAGTATTTT. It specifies CASSLDRGDTDTQYF.

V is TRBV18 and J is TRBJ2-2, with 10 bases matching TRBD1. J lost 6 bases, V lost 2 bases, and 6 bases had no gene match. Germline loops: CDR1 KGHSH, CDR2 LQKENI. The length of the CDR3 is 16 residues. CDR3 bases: TGTGCCAGCTCACCAATCGGGACAGGGGACTCCGGGGAGCTGTTTTTT. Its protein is CASSPIGTGDSGELFF.

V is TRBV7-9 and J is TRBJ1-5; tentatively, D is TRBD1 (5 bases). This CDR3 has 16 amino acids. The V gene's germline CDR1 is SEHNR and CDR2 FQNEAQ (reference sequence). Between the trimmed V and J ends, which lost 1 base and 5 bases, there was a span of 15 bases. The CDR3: CASSLVSSAGHQPQHF. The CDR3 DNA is TGTGCCAGCAGCTTAGTGAGTTCGGCAGGGCATCAGCCCCAGCATTTT.

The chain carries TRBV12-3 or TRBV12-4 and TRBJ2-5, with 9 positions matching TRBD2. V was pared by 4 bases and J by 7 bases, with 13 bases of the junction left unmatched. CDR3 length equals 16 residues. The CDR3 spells CASSSDSGGPLRTQYF. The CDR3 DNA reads TGTGCCAGCAGTTCCGACAGCGGGGGGCCCCTCAGGACCCAGTACTTC.